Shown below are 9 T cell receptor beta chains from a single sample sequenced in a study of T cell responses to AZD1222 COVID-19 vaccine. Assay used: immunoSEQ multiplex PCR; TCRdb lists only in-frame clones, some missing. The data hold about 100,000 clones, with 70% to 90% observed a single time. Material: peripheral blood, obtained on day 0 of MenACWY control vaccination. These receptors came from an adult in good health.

The DNA for the CDR3 is TGTGCCAGCTCACCACCGTCTAGCGGGCCCTACGAGCAGTACTTC. As protein: CASSPPSSGPYEQYF. The genes are TRBV18 and TRBJ2-7; 8 positions match TRBD2. Germline lookup yields CDR1 KGHSH and CDR2 LQKENI. The CDR3 covers 15 residues. J lost 2 bases, V lost 0 bases, and 3 bases had no gene match.

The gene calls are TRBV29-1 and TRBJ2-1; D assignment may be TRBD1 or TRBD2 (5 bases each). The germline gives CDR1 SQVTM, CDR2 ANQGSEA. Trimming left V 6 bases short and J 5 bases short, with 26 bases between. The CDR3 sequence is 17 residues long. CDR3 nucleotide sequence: TGCAGCGTCGCCCCAACCGGTCGAGGGAGAGGGGACAATGAGCAGTTCTTC. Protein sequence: CSVAPTGRGRGDNEQFF.

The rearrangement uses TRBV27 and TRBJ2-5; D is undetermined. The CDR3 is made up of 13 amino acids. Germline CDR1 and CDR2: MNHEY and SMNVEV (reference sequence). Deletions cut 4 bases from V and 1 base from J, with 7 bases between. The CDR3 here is CASSSIPQETQYF. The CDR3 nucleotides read TGTGCCAGCAGTTCTATTCCCCAAGAGACCCAGTACTTC.

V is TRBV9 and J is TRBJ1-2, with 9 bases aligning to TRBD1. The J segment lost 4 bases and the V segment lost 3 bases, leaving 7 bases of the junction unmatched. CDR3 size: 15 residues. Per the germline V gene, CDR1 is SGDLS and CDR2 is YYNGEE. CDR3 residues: CASSAGDRVTYGYTF. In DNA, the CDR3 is TGTGCCAGCAGCGCCGGGGACAGGGTGACCTATGGCTACACCTTC.

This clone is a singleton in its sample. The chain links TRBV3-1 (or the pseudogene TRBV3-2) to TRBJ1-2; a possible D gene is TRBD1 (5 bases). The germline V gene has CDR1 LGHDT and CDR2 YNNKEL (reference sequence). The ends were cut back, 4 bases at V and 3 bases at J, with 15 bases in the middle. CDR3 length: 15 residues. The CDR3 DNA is TGTGCCAGCAGCCGAGAGGACATCCCGGACTATGGCTACACCTTC. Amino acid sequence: CASSREDIPDYGYTF.

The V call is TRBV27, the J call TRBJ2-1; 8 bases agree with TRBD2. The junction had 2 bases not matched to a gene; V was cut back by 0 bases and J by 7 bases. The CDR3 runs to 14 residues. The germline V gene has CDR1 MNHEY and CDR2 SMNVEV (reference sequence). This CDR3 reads CASSLSSGSNEQFF. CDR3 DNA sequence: TGTGCCAGCAGTTTATCCAGCGGGAGTAATGAGCAGTTCTTC.

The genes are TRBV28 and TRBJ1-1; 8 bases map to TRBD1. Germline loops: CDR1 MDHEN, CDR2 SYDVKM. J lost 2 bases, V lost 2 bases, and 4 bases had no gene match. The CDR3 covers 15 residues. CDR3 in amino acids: CASSLGTGINTEAFF. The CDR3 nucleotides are TGTGCCAGCAGTTTAGGGACAGGAATAAACACTGAAGCTTTCTTT.

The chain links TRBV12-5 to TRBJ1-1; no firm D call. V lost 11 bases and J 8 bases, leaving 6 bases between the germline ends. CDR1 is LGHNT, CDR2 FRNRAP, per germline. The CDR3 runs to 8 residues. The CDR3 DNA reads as TGTGCTCTGGAAGAAGCTTTCTTT. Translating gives CALEEAFF.

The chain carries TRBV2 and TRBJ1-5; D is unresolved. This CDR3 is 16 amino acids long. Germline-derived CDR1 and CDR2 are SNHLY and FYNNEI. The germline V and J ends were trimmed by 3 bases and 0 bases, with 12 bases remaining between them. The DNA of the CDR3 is TGTGCCAGCAGTGAGTTAGACCCGGGTAGCAATCAGCCCCAGCATTTT. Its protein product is CASSELDPGSNQPQHF.